This T cell receptor beta chain was documented in a study of blood T cell repertoires in COVID-19. Study as a whole: Whether acute or convalescent, the COVID-19 samples came from the United States, Italy and Spain. PBMCs, B-cell-depleted T cells, or T cells were the source of the cDNA or gDNA that made up the material.

From germline, CDR1 is MNHEY and CDR2 SVGAGI. This CDR3 has 13 amino acids. Trimming cost V 6 bases and J 10 bases; bases outside gene matches: 6. How the authors handled the data: For nucleated cells, counts were estimated from reference gene primer amplification. Assay used: immunoSEQ multiplex PCR; TCRdb lists only in-frame clones, some missing. The D gene and trimming were derived from the DNA, and the V and J assignments and clone size from that table. The sample shows 70,000 to 90,000 clones, over 80% of them seen only once. As to this clone: The same CDR3 is also encoded by other DNA sequences in this sample.

The sequencing sample was made of peripheral blood. The receptor comes from a human donor in a cohort sampled during active COVID-19. The chain carries TRBV6-5 and TRBJ1-6; 7 nucleotides line up with TRBD1. CDR3 nucleotides: TGTGCCAGCAGAACTACAGGGGAATCACCCCTCCACTTT. Its translation is CASRTTGESPLHF.